This entry lists 3 T cell receptor beta chains sequenced from one sample in a study of control samples from healthy donors and cancer patients. Assay: immunoSEQ multiplex PCR; the TCRdb copy retains only in-frame clones and omits some. The sample contains around 55,000 clones, roughly 90% of which appear only once. The source material was PBMCs. Receptor source: a man between 35 and 55 years old with colorectal cancer.

The rearrangement joins TRBV14 to TRBJ2-7; D gene uncertain. Trimming stripped 0 bases from V and 2 bases from J, with 2 bases between. Germline loops: CDR1 SGHDN, CDR2 FVKESK. The CDR3 extends over 12 amino acids. CDR3 bases: TGTGCCAGCAGCCAAGATCCCTACGAGCAGTACTTC. As protein: CASSQDPYEQYF.

This chain uses TRBV19 with TRBJ1-4; D gene uncertain. Germline CDR1 is LNHDA and CDR2 is SQIVND (reference sequence). The CDR3 spans 16 residues. The germline V and J ends were trimmed by 7 bases and 8 bases, with 23 bases remaining between them. CDR3 region: CASKEDGLRGSEKLFF. The CDR3, as DNA: TGTGCCAGTAAGGAGGACGGCCTTCGGGGAAGCGAAAAACTGTTTTTT.

CDR3 DNA sequence: TGTGCCAGCAGTCCCCGACCACAGGGTGAGCAGTTCTTC. Protein product: CASSPRPQGEQFF. The chain uses TRBV12-3 or TRBV12-4 and TRBJ2-1; tentatively, D is TRBD1 (6 bases). Trimming removed 5 bases at V and 9 bases at J, with 14 bases between. This CDR3 region has 13 residues.